The clone carrying this TCR beta chain was picked up many times. Its antigen is not identified. MiXCR, applied by TCRdb to the RT-PCR reads, yields one record per CDR3 protein. The sample has roughly 700,000 distinct CDR3 sequences, about 15% seen once. These data belong to a study of response to subunit inactivated influenza vaccine. Study findings and constraints: The authors offered the suggestion that each seasonal influenza vaccination recruits few new T cells.

Germline CDR1 reads SGHTA; CDR2 reads FQGNSA. Losses at the gene ends were 6 bases for V and 2 bases for J; bases not matched to a gene: 5. The CDR3 covers 15 residues. Sequenced material: PBMCs from blood, taken approximately 15 days before vaccination. The chain joins TRBV7-2 to TRBJ2-1, with 9 nucleotides matching TRBD2. This sequence was found in a man aged 45-65 years who received an inactivated influenza vaccine. CDR3 protein: CASSRAGGPYNEQFF. In DNA form, the CDR3 reads TGTGCCAGCAGTCGAGCGGGAGGACCCTACAATGAGCAGTTCTTC.